This T cell receptor beta chain is from a study of control samples from healthy donors and cancer patients. Clones were read by immunoSEQ multiplex PCR, and TCRdb kept only the in-frame ones, dropping some. The data show some 120,000 clones, roughly 91% seen once. Between the trimmed V and J ends, which lost 6 bases and 2 bases, there was a span of 12 bases. CDR1 and CDR2 (germline): MRHNA, SNTAGT. The CDR3 is 14 amino acids. The sample comprised PBMCs. The receptor comes from a middle-aged man with head and neck cancer. The rearrangement links TRBV6-4 to TRBJ2-3; tentatively, D is TRBD1 (6 bases). The CDR3 coding sequence is TGTGCCAGCAGCGCAACAGGGTTCACAGATACGCAGTATTTT. It is translated as CASSATGFTDTQYF.